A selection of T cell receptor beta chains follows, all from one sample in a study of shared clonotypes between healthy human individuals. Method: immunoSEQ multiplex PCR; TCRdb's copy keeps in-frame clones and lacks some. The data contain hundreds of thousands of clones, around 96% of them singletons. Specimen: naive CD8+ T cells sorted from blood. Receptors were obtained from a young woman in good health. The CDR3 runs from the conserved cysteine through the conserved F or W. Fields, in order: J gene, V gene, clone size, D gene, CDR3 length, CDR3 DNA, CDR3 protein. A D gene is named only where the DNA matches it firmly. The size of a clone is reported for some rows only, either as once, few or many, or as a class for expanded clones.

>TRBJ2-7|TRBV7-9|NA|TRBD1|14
TGTGCCAGCAGCCAATCCGACAGGGAGCACGAGCAGTACTTC
CASSQSDREHEQYF
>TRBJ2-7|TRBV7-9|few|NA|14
TGTGCCAGCAGCTTAGACAGGGACTCCAACGAGCAGTACTTC
CASSLDRDSNEQYF
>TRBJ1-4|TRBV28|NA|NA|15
TGTGCCAGCAGCCAGAAGGATGCAACTAATGAAAAACTGTTTTTT
CASSQKDATNEKLFF
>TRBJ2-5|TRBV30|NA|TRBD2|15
TGTGCCTGGAGTGTACTCGCGGGGGGGCAAGAGACCCAGTACTTC
CAWSVLAGGQETQYF
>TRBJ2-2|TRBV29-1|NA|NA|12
TGCAGCGTACAGGGTGACACCGGGGAGCTGTTTTTT
CSVQGDTGELFF
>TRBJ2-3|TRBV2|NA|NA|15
TGTGCCAGCAGTGAGCTCGGCGGGATAACAGATACGCAGTATTTT
CASSELGGITDTQYF
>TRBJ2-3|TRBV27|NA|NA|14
TGTGCCAGCAGTTGGGGAGGGGGATCAGATACGCAGTATTTT
CASSWGGGSDTQYF
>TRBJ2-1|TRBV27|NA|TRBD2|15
TGTGCCAGCAGCCTCGGCGGGAGTGGCTACAATGAGCAGTTCTTC
CASSLGGSGYNEQFF
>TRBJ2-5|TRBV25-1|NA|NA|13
TGTGCCAGCAATTTTGCAGGGATGGAGACCCAGTACTTC
CASNFAGMETQYF
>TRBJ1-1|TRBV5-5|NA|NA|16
TGTGCCAGCAGCTTTGGTCAGACCGTCGCGGGGACTGAAGCTTTCTTT
CASSFGQTVAGTEAFF
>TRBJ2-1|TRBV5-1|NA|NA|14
TGCGCCAGCAGCGACAAGGGGCCTGGGAATGAGCAGTTCTTC
CASSDKGPGNEQFF
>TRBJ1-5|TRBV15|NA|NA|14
TGTGCCACCAGCAGAGATCTCACGAGTCAGCCCCAGCATTTT
CATSRDLTSQPQHF
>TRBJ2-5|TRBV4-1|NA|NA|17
TGCGCCAGCAGCCAAGGGGCAGGGTGGGGGCTTGGGGAGACCCAGTACTTC
CASSQGAGWGLGETQYF
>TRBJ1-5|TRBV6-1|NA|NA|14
TGTGCCAGCAGCCCGCGACAGGTTAATCAGCCCCAGCATTTT
CASSPRQVNQPQHF
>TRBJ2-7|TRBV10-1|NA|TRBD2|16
TGCGCCAGCAGTGACTACCCGGGACTAGCGGGAGACGAGCAGTACTTC
CASSDYPGLAGDEQYF